Included here is one T cell receptor beta chain sequence, with context. Its target is not known. These data originate in a study of cytomegalovirus exposure and HLA in healthy donors. Study findings and constraints: Previous analysis showed most TCR beta V segments were productive about 90% or about 30% of the time. Researchers left out some V segments, among them TRBV6-2 and TRBV6-3, as indistinguishable. Association with HLA alleles at 0.05 false discovery rate was found for 15,000 to 20,000 TCR beta sequences in a later analysis.

It was with 60 Vbeta and 13 Jbeta primers that the PCR ran. Using immunoSEQ multiplex PCR, the repertoire was profiled, and TCRdb retains in-frame clones only, with some absent. The sample lists 150,000 to 200,000 clones, approximately 84% occurring once. All the people who gave samples were healthy bone marrow donors. Germline V CDR1 and CDR2: LGHNA, YNFKEQ. V was cut by 0 bases and J by 4 bases, with 16 bases left in between. There are 16 residues in the CDR3. The material sequenced was PBMCs. The clonotype originates from a girl under three years old in good health and CMV-seronegative. The V call is TRBV4-2, the J call TRBJ2-7; tentative D call: TRBD2 (6 bases). CDR3 loop: CASSQDYKAGTYEQYF. CDR3 nucleotide sequence: TGTGCCAGCAGCCAAGATTATAAGGCAGGGACTTACGAGCAGTACTTC.